These T cell receptor beta chains were read from a single sample in a study of blood T cell repertoires in COVID-19. Assay used: immunoSEQ multiplex PCR; TCRdb lists only in-frame clones, some missing. The top ten clones hold about 12% of a sample with 75,000 to 90,000 clones, about four fifths of them seen once. Input material: peripheral blood. The source is a middle-aged woman with active or convalescent COVID-19. Both conserved end residues are part of each CDR3. Fields, in order: J gene, clone size, D gene, V gene, CDR3 protein, CDR3 DNA. D genes are given only for firm matches. Only some rows state a clone size, as once, few, many or a class for expanded clones.

J gene: TRBJ2-7; clone size: -; D gene: TRBD1; V gene: TRBV27; CDR3 protein: CASSSDRGFNEQYF; CDR3 DNA: TGTGCCAGCAGTAGCGACAGGGGTTTCAACGAGCAGTACTTC
J gene: TRBJ1-4; clone size: -; D gene: TRBD1; V gene: TRBV6-5; CDR3 protein: CASRTGVTNEKLFF; CDR3 DNA: TGTGCCAGCAGGACAGGGGTGACAAATGAAAAACTGTTTTTT
J gene: TRBJ2-3; clone size: -; D gene: -; V gene: TRBV6-5; CDR3 protein: CASARDKGTDTQYF; CDR3 DNA: TGTGCCAGCGCCAGGGATAAGGGAACAGATACGCAGTATTTT
J gene: TRBJ2-1; clone size: -; D gene: TRBD2; V gene: TRBV24-1; CDR3 protein: CATSASLLAGGWPYNEQFF; CDR3 DNA: TGTGCCACCAGTGCTTCCCTCCTAGCGGGAGGGTGGCCTTACAATGAGCAGTTCTTC
J gene: TRBJ1-5; clone size: few; D gene: -; V gene: TRBV6-5; CDR3 protein: CASSRDSNQPQHF; CDR3 DNA: TGTGCCAGCAGTCGAGATAGCAATCAGCCCCAGCATTTT
J gene: TRBJ1-1; clone size: -; D gene: TRBD1; V gene: TRBV29-1; CDR3 protein: CSVGQGNTEAFF; CDR3 DNA: TGCAGCGTTGGACAGGGTAACACTGAAGCTTTCTTT
J gene: TRBJ2-3; clone size: once; D gene: TRBD1; V gene: TRBV19; CDR3 protein: CASSHRGRGTDTQYF; CDR3 DNA: TGTGCCAGTAGTCACAGGGGGCGGGGCACAGATACGCAGTATTTT
J gene: TRBJ1-5; clone size: many; D gene: -; V gene: TRBV28; CDR3 protein: CASSLQAYQPQHF; CDR3 DNA: TGTGCCAGCAGTCTCCAGGCTTATCAGCCCCAGCATTTT
J gene: TRBJ2-3; clone size: -; D gene: TRBD2; V gene: TRBV5-4; CDR3 protein: CASSLSSGSGDTQYF; CDR3 DNA: TGTGCCAGCAGCTTGTCCAGCGGGAGTGGAGATACGCAGTATTTT
J gene: TRBJ2-7; clone size: -; D gene: -; V gene: TRBV6-5; CDR3 protein: CASSYGMAADYEQYF; CDR3 DNA: TGTGCCAGCAGTTACGGTATGGCTGCGGACTACGAGCAGTACTTC
J gene: TRBJ1-1; clone size: -; D gene: -; V gene: TRBV7-9; CDR3 protein: CASSPGVVTEAFF; CDR3 DNA: TGTGCCAGCAGCCCAGGGGTAGTCACTGAAGCTTTCTTT
J gene: TRBJ1-1; clone size: -; D gene: -; V gene: TRBV11-2; CDR3 protein: CASSRREGMNTEAFF; CDR3 DNA: TGTGCCAGCAGCCGCAGGGAGGGGATGAACACTGAAGCTTTCTTT
J gene: TRBJ1-2; clone size: -; D gene: TRBD1; V gene: TRBV28; CDR3 protein: CASRETGFDYGYTF; CDR3 DNA: TGTGCCAGCAGAGAGACAGGGTTCGACTATGGCTACACCTTC
J gene: TRBJ2-5; clone size: -; D gene: TRBD2; V gene: TRBV7-9; CDR3 protein: CASSLRLAVKETQYF; CDR3 DNA: TGTGCCAGCAGCTTAAGACTAGCGGTCAAAGAGACCCAGTACTTC
J gene: TRBJ1-3; clone size: -; D gene: -; V gene: TRBV7-2; CDR3 protein: CASSLSATGPGNTIYF; CDR3 DNA: TGTGCCAGCAGCTTAAGCGCCACAGGGCCTGGAAACACCATATATTTT
J gene: TRBJ1-4; clone size: once; D gene: -; V gene: TRBV28; CDR3 protein: CASRQGNEKLFF; CDR3 DNA: TGTGCCAGCAGGCAGGGGAATGAAAAACTGTTTTTT
J gene: TRBJ2-7; clone size: -; D gene: TRBD2; V gene: TRBV27; CDR3 protein: CASSLRTSGTTSYEQYF; CDR3 DNA: TGTGCCAGCAGTTTGCGGACTAGCGGGACTACTTCCTACGAGCAGTACTTC
J gene: TRBJ2-3; clone size: -; D gene: TRBD2; V gene: TRBV5-4; CDR3 protein: CASRFTSGTQYF; CDR3 DNA: TGTGCCAGCAGATTCACTAGCGGTACGCAGTATTTT
J gene: TRBJ1-1; clone size: -; D gene: -; V gene: TRBV6-2/TRBV6-3; CDR3 protein: CASSSLAVNTEAFF; CDR3 DNA: TGTGCCAGCAGTTCCCTCGCGGTGAACACTGAAGCTTTCTTT
J gene: TRBJ2-2; clone size: -; D gene: -; V gene: TRBV18; CDR3 protein: CASFTGLNTGELFF; CDR3 DNA: TGTGCCAGCTTTACAGGGCTTAACACCGGGGAGCTGTTTTTT
J gene: TRBJ1-1; clone size: -; D gene: TRBD1; V gene: TRBV18; CDR3 protein: CASSPKGQGYTEAFF; CDR3 DNA: TGTGCCAGCTCACCAAAGGGACAGGGGTATACTGAAGCTTTCTTT
J gene: TRBJ1-1; clone size: -; D gene: -; V gene: TRBV10-3; CDR3 protein: CAISESQADKAFF; CDR3 DNA: TGTGCCATCAGTGAGTCTCAGGCAGACAAAGCTTTCTTT
J gene: TRBJ2-5; clone size: -; D gene: TRBD1; V gene: TRBV24-1; CDR3 protein: CATSEGQILQETQYF; CDR3 DNA: TGTGCCACCAGTGAGGGACAGATACTTCAAGAGACCCAGTACTTC
J gene: TRBJ1-2; clone size: few; D gene: TRBD1; V gene: TRBV11-3; CDR3 protein: CASSFRQGSLYGYTF; CDR3 DNA: TGTGCCAGCAGCTTCCGACAGGGAAGCCTCTATGGCTACACCTTC
J gene: TRBJ1-3; clone size: -; D gene: -; V gene: TRBV7-2; CDR3 protein: CASSLVIDGNTIYF; CDR3 DNA: TGTGCCAGCAGCTTGGTAATAGATGGAAACACCATATATTTT
J gene: TRBJ2-5; clone size: -; D gene: -; V gene: TRBV7-2; CDR3 protein: CASSFGMGQETQYF; CDR3 DNA: TGTGCCAGCAGCTTCGGGATGGGGCAAGAGACCCAGTACTTC
J gene: TRBJ1-5; clone size: -; D gene: TRBD1; V gene: TRBV11-1; CDR3 protein: CASSFGQGSNQPQHF; CDR3 DNA: TGTGCCAGCAGCTTTGGACAGGGTAGCAATCAGCCCCAGCATTTT
J gene: TRBJ1-1; clone size: -; D gene: -; V gene: TRBV5-5; CDR3 protein: CASSEYSNTEAFF; CDR3 DNA: TGTGCCAGCAGCGAATACTCGAACACTGAAGCTTTCTTT
J gene: TRBJ2-7; clone size: -; D gene: TRBD1; V gene: TRBV19; CDR3 protein: CASSEPGQGIYEQYF; CDR3 DNA: TGTGCCAGTAGTGAGCCGGGACAGGGAATCTACGAGCAGTACTTC
J gene: TRBJ1-1; clone size: -; D gene: -; V gene: TRBV19; CDR3 protein: CASSHGPIINTEAFF; CDR3 DNA: TGTGCCAGTAGTCACGGTCCAATTATCAACACTGAAGCTTTCTTT
J gene: TRBJ1-3; clone size: -; D gene: -; V gene: TRBV10-3; CDR3 protein: CAISDDLSRNTIYF; CDR3 DNA: TGTGCCATCAGTGATGACTTATCCCGAAACACCATATATTTT
J gene: TRBJ2-5; clone size: -; D gene: TRBD1; V gene: TRBV6-2/TRBV6-3; CDR3 protein: CASSIPGQGGETQYF; CDR3 DNA: TGTGCCAGCAGTATCCCGGGACAGGGGGGAGAGACCCAGTACTTC
J gene: TRBJ2-1; clone size: -; D gene: TRBD2; V gene: TRBV5-1; CDR3 protein: CASSLETSGRNNEQFF; CDR3 DNA: TGCGCCAGCAGCTTGGAGACTAGCGGGAGGAACAATGAGCAGTTCTTC
J gene: TRBJ1-6; clone size: many; D gene: -; V gene: TRBV27; CDR3 protein: CASSLWPGTFTGNSPLHF; CDR3 DNA: TGTGCCAGCAGTTTATGGCCCGGGACATTCACGGGTAATTCACCCCTCCACTTT
J gene: TRBJ2-2; clone size: -; D gene: -; V gene: TRBV11-3; CDR3 protein: CASSLNSAGTGELFF; CDR3 DNA: TGTGCCAGCAGCCTAAACAGCGCGGGGACCGGGGAGCTGTTTTTT
J gene: TRBJ2-2; clone size: -; D gene: TRBD2; V gene: TRBV7-3; CDR3 protein: CASSLSGRGTGELFF; CDR3 DNA: TGTGCCAGCAGCTTAAGTGGGAGGGGTACCGGGGAGCTGTTTTTT
J gene: TRBJ2-7; clone size: -; D gene: TRBD2; V gene: TRBV7-6; CDR3 protein: CASSPLLAGGSYEQYF; CDR3 DNA: TGTGCCAGCAGCCCGTTGCTTGCGGGAGGATCCTACGAGCAGTACTTC
J gene: TRBJ2-7; clone size: -; D gene: TRBD1; V gene: TRBV6-5; CDR3 protein: CASRRDSTSYEQYF; CDR3 DNA: TGTGCCAGCAGACGGGACAGCACCTCCTACGAGCAGTACTTC
J gene: TRBJ1-2; clone size: -; D gene: TRBD1; V gene: TRBV5-1; CDR3 protein: CASSPSSGHPGTDYGYTF; CDR3 DNA: TGCGCCAGCAGCCCTAGTTCCGGACACCCCGGGACAGACTATGGCTACACCTTC
J gene: TRBJ2-5; clone size: -; D gene: -; V gene: TRBV6-5; CDR3 protein: CASGRPQETQYF; CDR3 DNA: TGTGCCAGCGGGAGGCCCCAAGAGACCCAGTACTTC
J gene: TRBJ1-4; clone size: -; D gene: TRBD1; V gene: TRBV5-5; CDR3 protein: CASSDSSGTGVVWVREKLFF; CDR3 DNA: TGTGCCAGCAGCGACTCATCCGGGACAGGGGTTGTGTGGGTTCGTGAAAAACTGTTTTTT